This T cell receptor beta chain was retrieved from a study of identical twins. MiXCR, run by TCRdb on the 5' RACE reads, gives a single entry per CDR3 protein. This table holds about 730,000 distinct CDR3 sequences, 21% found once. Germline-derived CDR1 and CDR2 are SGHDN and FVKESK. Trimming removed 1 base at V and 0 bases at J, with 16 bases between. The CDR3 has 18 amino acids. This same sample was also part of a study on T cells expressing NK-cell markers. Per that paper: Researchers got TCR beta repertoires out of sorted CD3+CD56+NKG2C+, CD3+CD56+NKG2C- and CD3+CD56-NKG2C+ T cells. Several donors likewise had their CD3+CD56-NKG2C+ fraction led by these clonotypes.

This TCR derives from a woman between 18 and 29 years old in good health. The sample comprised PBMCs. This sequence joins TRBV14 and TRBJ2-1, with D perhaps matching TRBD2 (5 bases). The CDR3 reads CASSQVLSGVNSYNEQFF. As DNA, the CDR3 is TGTGCCAGCAGCCAAGTTTTATCCGGGGTAAACTCCTACAATGAGCAGTTCTTC. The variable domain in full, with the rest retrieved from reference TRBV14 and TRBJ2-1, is EAGVTQFPSHSVIEKGQTVTLRCDPISGHDNLYWYRRVMGKEIKFLLHFVKESKQDESGMPNNRFLAERTGGTYSTLKVQPAELEDSGVYFCASSQVLSGVNSYNEQFFGPGTRLTVL.